A single sample is the source of the 16 T cell receptor beta chains below, sequenced in a study of blood T cell repertoires in COVID-19. The data were produced by immunoSEQ multiplex PCR, yet TCRdb's version contains in-frame clones alone and is incomplete. Here the sample spans 350,000 to 400,000 clones, around 92% being singletons. The sequenced material came from PBMCs or T cells enriched from blood (not recorded which). Receptor source: a woman in her 30s who had recovered from COVID-19.

The rearrangement uses TRBV4-1 and TRBJ1-3; 7 nucleotides line up with TRBD1. Per the germline V gene, CDR1 is MGHRA and CDR2 is YSYEKL. V was pared by 2 bases and J by 0 bases, with 7 bases of the junction left unmatched. The length of the CDR3 is 17 residues. The DNA for the CDR3 is TGCGCCAGCAGCCAAACCGGGACAGCGAGCTCTGGAAACACCATATATTTT. This sequence encodes CASSQTGTASSGNTIYF.

This chain links TRBV18 with TRBJ2-7; perhaps TRBD2 as D (7 bases). V shed 2 bases and J shed 3 bases, with 11 bases lying between them. Germline CDR1 reads KGHSH; CDR2 reads LQKENI. This CDR3 region has 14 residues. The CDR3 is CASSPGGANYEQYF. The CDR3 DNA sequence: TGTGCCAGCTCACCAGGGGGGGCCAACTACGAGCAGTACTTC.

The CDR3 sequence is CASSIWSTGELFF. In DNA form, the CDR3 reads TGTGCCAGTTCCATCTGGAGCACCGGGGAGCTGTTTTTT. The chain carries TRBV27 and TRBJ2-2, with D unresolved. The CDR3 is 13 amino acids. V was shortened by 9 bases and J by 4 bases, with 12 bases between the two germline ends. CDR1 and CDR2 from the germline V gene are MNHEY and SMNVEV (reference sequence).

Of note for this clone: The junction differs from germline at one of its ends, possibly a read error. The chain couples TRBV29-1 to TRBJ1-5; D not resolved. There are 12 residues in the CDR3. Germline V gene sequence: CDR1 SQVTM, CDR2 ANQGSEA. For the CDR3, the DNA is TGCAGCGTTGGCGAATCCAATCATCCCCAGCATTTT. Translated, it gives CSVGESNHPQHF.

The V and J genes are TRBV19 and TRBJ2-2, with D unclear. The CDR3 sequence is 13 residues long. V lost 4 bases and J 4 bases, leaving 7 bases between the germline ends. Looked up from germline, CDR1 is LNHDA and CDR2 is SQIVND (reference sequence). The CDR3 sequence: CASSKQSTGELFF. CDR3 nucleotides: TGTGCCAGTAGTAAACAAAGCACCGGGGAGCTGTTTTTT.

The rearrangement links TRBV25-1 to TRBJ1-1; tentative D call: TRBD1 (5 bases). Germline loops: CDR1 MGHDK, CDR2 SYGVNS. V lost 5 bases and J lost 4, with 14 bases in between. The CDR3 loop spans 14 amino acids. The CDR3 loop is CASSISGLGTEAFF. Written as DNA, the CDR3 is TGTGCCAGCAGTATATCAGGGCTCGGCACTGAAGCTTTCTTT.

V usage is TRBV14 and J usage is TRBJ2-5; D not certain. The CDR3 is 12 residues long. The germline V gene has CDR1 SGHDN and CDR2 FVKESK. V lost 2 bases and J lost 8, with 9 bases in between. CDR3 residues: CASSQSLVTQYF. The CDR3, as DNA: TGTGCCAGCAGCCAATCATTAGTAACCCAGTACTTC. The entire variable domain, with the rest obtained from reference TRBV14 and TRBJ2-5, is as follows: EAGVTQFPSHSVIEKGQTVTLRCDPISGHDNLYWYRRVMGKEIKFLLHFVKESKQDESGMPNNRFLAERTGGTYSTLKVQPAELEDSGVYFCASSQSLVTQYFGPGTRLLVL.

The V and J genes are TRBV6-4 and TRBJ2-1; 9 nucleotides match TRBD2. The CDR3 is made up of 19 amino acids. Looked up from germline, CDR1 is MRHNA and CDR2 is SNTAGT. Trimming took 4 bases from V and 4 from J; bases not matched to a gene: 17. The CDR3 here is CASSARGSRETSGYNEQFF. In DNA, the CDR3 is TGTGCCAGCAGTGCCCGGGGGTCTCGGGAGACTAGCGGTTACAATGAGCAGTTCTTC.

The gene calls are TRBV6-5 and TRBJ1-5; 8 bases are a match to TRBD1. The germline CDR1 and CDR2 sequences are MNHEY and SVGAGI. The V gene end was trimmed by 6 bases and the J gene end by 4 bases; junction bases not matched to a gene: 8. CDR3 length: 15 amino acids. CDR3 amino acids: CASSPGQGGNQPQHF. Here the CDR3 DNA reads TGTGCCAGCAGCCCAGGACAGGGAGGTAATCAGCCCCAGCATTTT.

The rearrangement links TRBV7-2 to TRBJ1-2, with TRBD1 matching over 8 bases. The CDR3 extends over 14 amino acids. The V gene end was trimmed by 4 bases and the J gene end by 7 bases; junction bases not matched to a gene: 8. Germline CDR1 SGHTA, CDR2 FQGNSA. The CDR3 DNA follows: TGTGCCAGCAGCTCCAGAGACAGGGGCAGTGGCTACACCTTC. Encoded protein: CASSSRDRGSGYTF.

This chain connects TRBV2 to TRBJ1-1; 8 positions agree with TRBD1. Germline CDR1 is SNHLY and CDR2 is FYNNEI. V was clipped by 7 bases and J by 7 bases; unmatched bases: 8. The CDR3 runs 13 residues. The CDR3 DNA sequence: TGTGCCAGCAACCCCAGGGGGCTAGTTGAAGCTTTCTTT. Its protein product is CASNPRGLVEAFF.

V is TRBV19 and J is TRBJ2-7; TRBD2 might be the D (5 bases). Germline V CDR1 and CDR2: LNHDA, SQIVND (reference sequence). The CDR3 extends over 14 amino acids. Trimming removed 1 base at V and 3 bases at J, with 10 bases between. The CDR3 nucleotides read TGTGCCAGTAGTATAGCCCCAAGCGGCTACGAGCAGTACTTC. Amino acid sequence: CASSIAPSGYEQYF.

The CDR3 DNA sequence: TGTGCCAGCAGTTTTCGAGGAAATCAGCCCCAGCATTTT. Its protein is CASSFRGNQPQHF. This chain links TRBV12-3 or TRBV12-4 with TRBJ1-5; D unclear. V was shortened by 3 bases and J by 4 bases, with 7 bases between the two germline ends. The CDR3 contains 13 residues.

The V call is TRBV2, the J call TRBJ2-3; maybe TRBD2 (5 bases). The CDR3 extends over 13 amino acids. V lost 7 bases to trimming and J lost 4 bases, with 12 bases between them. CDR1 and CDR2 (germline): SNHLY, FYNNEI. In DNA form, the CDR3 reads TGTGCCAGCAAGGGCGAGAGGGCAGATACGCAGTATTTT. Translating it yields CASKGERADTQYF.

J is TRBJ2-3 and V is TRBV13; D gene uncertain. Germline V gives CDR1 PRHDT, CDR2 FYEKMQ (reference sequence). V lost 3 bases and J lost 2, with 6 bases in between. The CDR3 spans 13 residues. DNA for the CDR3: TGTGCCAGCAGCTTCCGGGTCACAGATACGCAGTATTTT. It codes for CASSFRVTDTQYF.

This chain connects TRBV2 to TRBJ1-3; D remains unclear. The germline V gene has CDR1 SNHLY and CDR2 FYNNEI. This CDR3 is 15 amino acids long. The V gene lost 5 bases and the J gene lost 4 bases, with 15 bases spanning the gap. The CDR3 DNA sequence: TGTGCCAGCAGTCCTCGACGGAGTCGGGGAAACACCATATATTTT. Amino acid sequence: CASSPRRSRGNTIYF.